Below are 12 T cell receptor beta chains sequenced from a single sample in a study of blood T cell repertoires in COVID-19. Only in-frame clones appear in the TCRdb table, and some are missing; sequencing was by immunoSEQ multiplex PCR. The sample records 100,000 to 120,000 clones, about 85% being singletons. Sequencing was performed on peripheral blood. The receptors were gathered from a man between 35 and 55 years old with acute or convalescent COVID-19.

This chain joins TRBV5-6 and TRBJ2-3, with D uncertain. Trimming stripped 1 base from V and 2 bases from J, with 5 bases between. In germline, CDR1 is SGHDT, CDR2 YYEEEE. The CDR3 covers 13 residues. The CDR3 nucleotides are TGTGCCAGCAGCTTGTGGGCCACAGATACGCAGTATTTT. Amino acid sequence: CASSLWATDTQYF.

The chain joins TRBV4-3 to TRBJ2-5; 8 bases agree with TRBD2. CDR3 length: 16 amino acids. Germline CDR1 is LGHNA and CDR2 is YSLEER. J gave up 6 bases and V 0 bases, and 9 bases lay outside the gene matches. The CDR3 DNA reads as TGCGCCAGCAGCCAAGATGCGGGGGGCGGGGAAAAGACCCAGTACTTC. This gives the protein CASSQDAGGGEKTQYF.

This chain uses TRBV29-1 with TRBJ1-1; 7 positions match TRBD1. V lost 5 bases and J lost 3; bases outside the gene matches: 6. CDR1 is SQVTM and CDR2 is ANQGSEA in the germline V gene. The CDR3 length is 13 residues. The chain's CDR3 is CSVQQGLDTEAFF. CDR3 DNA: TGCAGCGTTCAACAGGGGTTGGACACTGAAGCTTTCTTT.

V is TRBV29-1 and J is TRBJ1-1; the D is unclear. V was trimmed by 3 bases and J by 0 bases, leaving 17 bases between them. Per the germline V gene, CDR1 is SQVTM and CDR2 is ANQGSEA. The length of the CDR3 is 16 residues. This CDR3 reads CSVDGEQAKMNTEAFF. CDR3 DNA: TGCAGCGTTGACGGGGAGCAGGCTAAAATGAACACTGAAGCTTTCTTT.

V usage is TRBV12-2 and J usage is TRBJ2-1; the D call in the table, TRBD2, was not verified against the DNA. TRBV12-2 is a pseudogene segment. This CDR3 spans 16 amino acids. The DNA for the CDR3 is TGTGCAAGTCGTAATATTTTGAGGGGGGGAAACAATGAGCAGTTCTTC. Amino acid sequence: CASRNILRGGNNEQFF.

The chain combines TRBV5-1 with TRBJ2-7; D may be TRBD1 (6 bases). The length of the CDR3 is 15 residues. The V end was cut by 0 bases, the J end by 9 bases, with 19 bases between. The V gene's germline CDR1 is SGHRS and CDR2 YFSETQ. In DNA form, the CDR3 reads TGCGCCAGCAGCTTGGTGTGGGCAGGGGTCTCCGGGCAGTACTTC. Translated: CASSLVWAGVSGQYF.

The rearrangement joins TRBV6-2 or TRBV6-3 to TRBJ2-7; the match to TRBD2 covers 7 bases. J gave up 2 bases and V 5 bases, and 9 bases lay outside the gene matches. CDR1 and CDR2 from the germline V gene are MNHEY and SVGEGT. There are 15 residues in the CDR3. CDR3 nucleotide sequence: TGTGCCAGCAGTGGGCGGGACTACCGCACCTACGAGCAGTACTTC. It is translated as CASSGRDYRTYEQYF.

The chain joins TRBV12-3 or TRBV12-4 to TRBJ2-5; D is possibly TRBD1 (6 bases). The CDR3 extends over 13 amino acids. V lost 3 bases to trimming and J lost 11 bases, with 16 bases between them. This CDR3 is CASSFAQGESQYF. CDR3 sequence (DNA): TGTGCCAGCAGTTTCGCACAGGGAGAGAGTCAGTACTTC.

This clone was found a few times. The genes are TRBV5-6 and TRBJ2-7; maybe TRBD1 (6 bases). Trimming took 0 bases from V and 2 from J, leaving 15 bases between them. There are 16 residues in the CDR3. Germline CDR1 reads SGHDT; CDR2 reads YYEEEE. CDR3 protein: CASSLGQDPSAYEQYF. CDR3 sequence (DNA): TGTGCCAGCAGCTTGGGACAGGATCCGTCGGCCTACGAGCAGTACTTC.

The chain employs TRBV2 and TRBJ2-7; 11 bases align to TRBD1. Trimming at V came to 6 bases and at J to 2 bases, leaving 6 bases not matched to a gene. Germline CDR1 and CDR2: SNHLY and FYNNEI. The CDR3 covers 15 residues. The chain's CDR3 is CASSFGQGATYEQYF. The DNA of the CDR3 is TGTGCCAGCAGCTTCGGACAGGGGGCTACCTACGAGCAGTACTTC.

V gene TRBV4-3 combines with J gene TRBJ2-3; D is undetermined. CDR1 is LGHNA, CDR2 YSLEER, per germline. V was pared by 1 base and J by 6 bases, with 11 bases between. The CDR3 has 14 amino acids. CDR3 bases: TGCGCCAGCAGCCAAGGAGGTCTCGGGGATACGCAGTATTTT. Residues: CASSQGGLGDTQYF.

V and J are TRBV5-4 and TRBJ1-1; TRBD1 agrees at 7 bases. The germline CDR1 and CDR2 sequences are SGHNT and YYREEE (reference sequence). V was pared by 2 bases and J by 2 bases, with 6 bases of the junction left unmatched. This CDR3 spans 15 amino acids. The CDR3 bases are TGTGCCAGCAGCTTAAGGACAGGTGGTAACACTGAAGCTTTCTTT. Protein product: CASSLRTGGNTEAFF.